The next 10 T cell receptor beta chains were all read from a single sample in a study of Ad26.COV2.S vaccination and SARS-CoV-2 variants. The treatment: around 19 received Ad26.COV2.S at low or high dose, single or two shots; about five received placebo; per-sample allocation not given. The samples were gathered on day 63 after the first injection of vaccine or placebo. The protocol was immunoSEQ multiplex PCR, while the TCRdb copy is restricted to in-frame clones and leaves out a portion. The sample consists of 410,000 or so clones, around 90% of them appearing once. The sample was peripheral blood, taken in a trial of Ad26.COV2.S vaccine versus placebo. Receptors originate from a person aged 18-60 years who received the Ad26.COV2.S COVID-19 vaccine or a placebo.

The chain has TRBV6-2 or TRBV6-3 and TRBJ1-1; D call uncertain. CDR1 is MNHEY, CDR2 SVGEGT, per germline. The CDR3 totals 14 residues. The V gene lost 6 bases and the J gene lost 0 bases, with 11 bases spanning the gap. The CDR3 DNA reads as TGTGCCAGCAGCGGCCAGACACTGAACACTGAAGCTTTCTTT. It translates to CASSGQTLNTEAFF.

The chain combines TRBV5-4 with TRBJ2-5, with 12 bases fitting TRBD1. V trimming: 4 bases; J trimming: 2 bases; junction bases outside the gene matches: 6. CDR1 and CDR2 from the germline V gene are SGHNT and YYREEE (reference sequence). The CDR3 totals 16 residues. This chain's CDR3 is CASSTGTGGGQETQYF. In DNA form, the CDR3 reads TGTGCCAGCAGCACCGGGACAGGGGGCGGGCAAGAGACCCAGTACTTC.

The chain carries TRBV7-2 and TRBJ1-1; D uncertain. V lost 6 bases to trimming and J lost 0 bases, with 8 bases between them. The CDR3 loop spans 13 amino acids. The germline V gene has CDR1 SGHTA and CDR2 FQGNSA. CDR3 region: CASSSYLNTEAFF. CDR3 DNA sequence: TGTGCCAGCAGTTCGTACCTGAACACTGAAGCTTTCTTT.

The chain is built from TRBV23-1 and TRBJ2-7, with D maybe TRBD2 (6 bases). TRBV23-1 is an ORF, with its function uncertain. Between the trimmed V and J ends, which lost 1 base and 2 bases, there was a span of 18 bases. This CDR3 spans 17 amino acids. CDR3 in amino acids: CASSQFQRVKFPYEQYF. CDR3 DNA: TGCGCCAGCAGTCAATTCCAGCGGGTGAAATTCCCCTACGAGCAGTACTTC.

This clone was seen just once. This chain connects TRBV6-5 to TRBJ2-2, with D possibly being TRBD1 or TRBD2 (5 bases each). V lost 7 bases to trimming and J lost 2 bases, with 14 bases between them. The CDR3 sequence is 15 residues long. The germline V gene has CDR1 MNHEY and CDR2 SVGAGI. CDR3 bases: TGTGCCAGCACTGGGGCGGGCCTCAACACCGGGGAGCTGTTTTTT. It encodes CASTGAGLNTGELFF.

The CDR3 here is CASSPRQGYEQYF. In DNA, the CDR3 is TGTGCCAGCAGTCCTCGACAGGGCTACGAGCAGTACTTC. This chain links TRBV27 with TRBJ2-7; TRBD1 aligns across 7 bases. V was clipped by 5 bases and J by 3 bases; unmatched bases: 4. This CDR3 contains 13 residues. Germline CDR1 and CDR2: MNHEY and SMNVEV (reference sequence).

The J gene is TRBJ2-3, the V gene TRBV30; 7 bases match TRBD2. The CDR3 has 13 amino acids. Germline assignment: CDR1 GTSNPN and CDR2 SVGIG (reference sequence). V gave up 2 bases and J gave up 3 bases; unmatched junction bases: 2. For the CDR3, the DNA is TGTGCCTGGAGTCGGCGGGAGACAGATACGCAGTATTTT. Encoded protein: CAWSRRETDTQYF.

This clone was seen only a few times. In DNA, the CDR3 is TGTGCCTGGGGACAGGTCTCTGGAAACACCATATATTTT. Protein sequence: CAWGQVSGNTIYF. This chain uses TRBV30 with TRBJ1-3; 7 bases line up with TRBD1. With 5 bases clipped from V and 0 bases from J, the junction kept 1 base outside the gene matches. CDR3 size: 13 residues. The germline CDR1 and CDR2 sequences are GTSNPN and SVGIG (reference sequence).

CDR3 nucleotides: TGTGCCACCAGCAGACCGGACAGGGGAGAGCAGTACTTC. Translation: CATSRPDRGEQYF. The chain is built from TRBV15 and TRBJ2-7; 9 bases map to TRBD1. The CDR3 has 13 amino acids. V lost 2 bases and J lost 7; bases outside the gene matches: 3. The germline V gene has CDR1 LNHNV and CDR2 YYDKDF (reference sequence).

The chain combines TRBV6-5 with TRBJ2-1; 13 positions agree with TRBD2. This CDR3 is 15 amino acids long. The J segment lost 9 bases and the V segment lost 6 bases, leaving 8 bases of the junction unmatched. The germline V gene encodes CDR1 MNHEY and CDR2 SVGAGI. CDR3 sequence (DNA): TGTGCCAGCAGACCCGGACTAGCGGGAGTCGGTGAGCAGTTCTTC. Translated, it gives CASRPGLAGVGEQFF.